This T cell receptor beta chain originates from a study of memory CD4+ T cells and cytomegalovirus serostatus. In the case of this clone: Its antigen remains unknown.

CDR3 length: 15 residues. Germline values: CDR1 MDHEN, CDR2 SYDVKM. V lost 6 bases to trimming and J lost 7 bases; unmatched junction nucleotides: 10. Findings of the study overall: A US-trained random forest predicted CMV serostatus with median AUC about 0.92. CD4+ memory repertoires contained about two fifths of the 164 reported CMV TCRbeta sequences.

Original analysis: Out-of-frame sequences were removed, leaving 2,000,000 or so distinct TCRbeta sequences. The table came from immunoSEQ multiplex PCR; TCRdb's copy has only in-frame clones and leaves some out. V and J calls and clone size come straight from that table; D and trimming were deduced from the DNA. This table has 45,000 to 60,000 clones, about 73% appearing once. The sort gate was single viable CD3+CD4+CD8-CD45RO+ cells for memory CD4+ T cells. Serostatus was set by detecting CMV pp150, pp28, p38, p52 IgG. The chain uses TRBV28 and TRBJ1-4; 8 positions agree with TRBD1. This TCR was recovered from an adult in good health and CMV-seronegative. Source material: memory CD4+ T cells from blood. The CDR3 loop is CASSRTGTDREKLFF. The CDR3 DNA is TGTGCCAGCAGCAGGACAGGGACCGATCGTGAAAAACTGTTTTTT.